The entry below gives a single T cell receptor beta chain sequence along with its context. Its antigen is still unknown. V shed 2 bases and J shed 6 bases, with 12 bases lying between them. The CDR3 sequence is 14 residues long. Germline V gene lookup returns CDR1 MNHEY and CDR2 SMNVEV (reference sequence). This record belongs to a study of spatial heterogeneity in lung cancer. Overall study findings and caveats: More often at tumor resection than at routine follow-up, ubiquitous expanded tumor TCRs were detected in the blood.

Every TCR cDNA molecule bore a unique molecular identifier. TCRdb used MiXCR to reprocess the 5' RACE reads, holding one entry per CDR3 protein. This sample carries under 2,000 distinct CDR3 sequences, about 25% of them seen once, and the ten largest clones take under 60%. Time point given: sample taken at primary tumor resection. No cells were sorted before sequencing. The whole RNA sequenced was extracted from tumor, nontumor lung or frozen PBMC. This rearrangement joins TRBV27 to TRBJ2-3, with no clear D. The specimen was PBMCs, collected at surgery. This TCR was recovered from a male donor with early-stage non-small cell lung cancer. This CDR3 is CASSLSEISDTQYF. In nucleotides, the CDR3 is TGTGCCAGCAGTTTAAGTGAAATCTCCGATACGCAGTATTTT.